These 17 T cell receptor beta chains were all obtained from the same sample, sequenced in a study of CD8 T cells in Susac syndrome. Random hexamers served to reverse transcribe roughly 0.5 to 1 ug RNA. TCRdb reanalysed the immunoSEQ multiplex PCR reads using MiXCR and keeps one entry per CDR3 protein. Among 350,000 to 550,000 distinct CDR3 sequences listed, 85% were seen once. Specimen: CD8+ T cells from PBMCs. These receptors all stem from a human donor with multiple sclerosis.

This chain uses TRBV5-6 with TRBJ2-7; possibly TRBD1 for D (6 bases). V was pared by 2 bases and J by 4 bases, with 13 bases between. The CDR3 extends over 14 amino acids. Germline lookup yields CDR1 SGHDT and CDR2 YYEEEE. The CDR3 bases are TGTGCCAGCAGCTTTCGGACAGCCTTTTACGAGCAGTACTTC. Its translation: CASSFRTAFYEQYF.

This clonotype was counted between two and nine times. This sequence joins TRBV27 and TRBJ2-7; D is uncertain. CDR3 length: 12 amino acids. The ends were cut back, 8 bases at V and 5 bases at J, with 13 bases in the middle. Germline V gives CDR1 MNHEY, CDR2 SMNVEV (reference sequence). The CDR3 region has the DNA TGTGCCAGCCTCCCCGGGCAGAACGAGCAGTACTTC. Translation: CASLPGQNEQYF.

V and J are TRBV27 and TRBJ1-4; possibly TRBD1 for D (5 bases). The CDR3 loop spans 13 amino acids. Germline V lookup: CDR1 MNHEY, CDR2 SMNVEV (reference sequence). As DNA, the CDR3 is TGTGCTACGGCAGGGTATCGAAATGAAAAACTGTTTTTT. Amino acids: CATAGYRNEKLFF. Variable domain in full (rest from reference TRBV27 and TRBJ1-4): EAQVTQNPRYLITVTGKKLTVTCSQNMNHEYMSWYRQDPGLGLRQIYYSMNVEVTDKGDVPEGYKVSRKEKRNFPLILESPSPNQTSLYFCATAGYRNEKLFFGSGTQLSVL.

The V and J genes are TRBV12-3 or TRBV12-4 and TRBJ2-5; 8 nucleotides line up with TRBD2. This CDR3 contains 15 residues. Trimming cost V 4 bases and J 5 bases; bases outside gene matches: 9. The CDR3 DNA follows: TGTGCCAGCAGTTCCCGGGGGGGCCCCCGGGAGACCCAGTACTTC. It specifies CASSSRGGPRETQYF.

This sequence joins TRBV6-1 and TRBJ2-7, with no clear D. Between the trimmed V and J ends, which lost 2 bases and 2 bases, there was a span of 4 bases. Germline V gene data show CDR1 as MNHNS and CDR2 as SASEGT. The CDR3 length is 12 residues. Here the CDR3 reads CASSETPYEQYF. As DNA, the CDR3 is TGTGCCAGCAGTGAAACTCCCTACGAGCAGTACTTC.

V is TRBV11-1 and J is TRBJ2-1, with 8 bases that match TRBD1. The germline V gene encodes CDR1 SGHAT and CDR2 FQDESV (reference sequence). J was trimmed by 8 bases and V by 5 bases; bases with no gene match: 14. The CDR3 is 16 amino acids. In DNA, the CDR3 is TGTGCCAGCAGCCCCGGACAGGGAGTGTTATACGATGAGCAGTTCTTC. Amino acids: CASSPGQGVLYDEQFF.

This chain links TRBV30 with TRBJ1-6, with D unclear. In germline, CDR1 is GTSNPN, CDR2 SVGIG (reference sequence). V lost 4 bases and J lost 2, with 9 bases in between. CDR3 length: 14 residues. Here the CDR3 DNA reads TGTGCCTGGAAATCCGGGGCCTATAATTCACCCCTCCACTTT. Its translation: CAWKSGAYNSPLHF.

This chain joins TRBV6-2 or TRBV6-3 and TRBJ2-1; D remains ambiguous. This CDR3 has 15 residues. CDR1 MNHEY and CDR2 SVGEGT come from the germline V gene. The ends were cut back, 4 bases at V and 4 bases at J, with 14 bases in the middle. Here the CDR3 DNA reads TGTGCCAGCAGTTCCTCCCCGCGAGAGTACAATGAGCAGTTCTTC. This gives the protein CASSSSPREYNEQFF.

This chain connects TRBV5-1 to TRBJ1-4; D unclear. From germline, CDR1 is SGHRS and CDR2 YFSETQ. The length of the CDR3 is 16 residues. Trimming stripped 2 bases from V and 2 bases from J, with 13 bases between. CDR3 sequence reads: CASSLNGGITNEKLFF. CDR3 bases: TGCGCCAGCAGCTTAAACGGAGGGATTACTAATGAAAAACTGTTTTTT.

The CDR3 nucleotides read TGCAGGTTGTTAACCCCCCGGGACAGGGAAACAATAACCGGGGAGCTGTTTTTT. Translating it yields CRLLTPRDRETITGELFF. The gene calls are TRBV29-1 and TRBJ2-2; TRBD1 matches at 9 bases. Germline assignment: CDR1 SQVTM and CDR2 ANQGSEA. The CDR3 contains 18 residues.

In its sample, this clonotype was seen a few times. The rearrangement joins TRBV7-9 to TRBJ2-7; D uncertain. V lost 5 bases, J lost 3 bases, and 8 bases lay in between. CDR1 is SEHNR, CDR2 FQNEAQ, per germline (reference sequence). This CDR3 comprises 12 residues. As DNA, the CDR3 is TGTGCCAGCAGCGGGGATTTCTACGAGCAGTACTTC. Its protein is CASSGDFYEQYF.

The gene calls are TRBV6-5 and TRBJ1-1, with D tentatively TRBD1 (6 bases). Germline V gives CDR1 MNHEY, CDR2 SVGAGI. The CDR3 consists of 15 residues. Trimming took off 4 bases at V and 1 base at J, with 13 bases between the two ends. The CDR3 coding sequence is TGTGCCAGCAGTTTTGGTCCCAGGGGGAACACTGAAGCTTTCTTT. This codes for CASSFGPRGNTEAFF.

The chain carries TRBV11-2 and TRBJ2-7, with D maybe TRBD2 (6 bases). V dropped 2 bases and J dropped 3 bases, with 14 bases sitting between them. Germline V CDR1 and CDR2: SGHAT, FQNNGV. The CDR3 runs 15 residues. The CDR3 is CASSLWTGVSYEQYF. The DNA for the CDR3 is TGTGCCAGCAGCTTATGGACGGGAGTAAGCTACGAGCAGTACTTC.

In its sample, this clonotype was seen once. The chain combines TRBV9 with TRBJ2-1, with 10 bases matching TRBD2. V shed 3 bases and J 7 bases; nucleotides not matched to a gene: 10. Germline CDR1 is SGDLS and CDR2 is YYNGEE. The CDR3 covers 16 residues. Here the CDR3 DNA reads TGTGCCAGCAGCGAGAATCCTAGCGGGAGTCTGAATGAGCAGTTCTTC. Translated, it gives CASSENPSGSLNEQFF.

V and J are TRBV27 and TRBJ2-3; 7 bases are a match to TRBD1. J gave up 2 bases and V 5 bases, and 10 bases lay outside the gene matches. Germline V CDR1 and CDR2: MNHEY, SMNVEV (reference sequence). This CDR3 has 16 amino acids. In DNA form, the CDR3 reads TGTGCCAGCAGTCCCCGGGACAGATCCATCACAGATACGCAGTATTTT. As protein: CASSPRDRSITDTQYF.

This chain joins TRBV2 and TRBJ2-1; 13 nucleotides line up with TRBD2. Germline V gene lookup returns CDR1 SNHLY and CDR2 FYNNEI. The CDR3 loop spans 18 amino acids. Trimming removed 3 bases from V and 8 bases from J; junction bases left unmatched: 13. The CDR3 sequence: CASSDPGLAGVGVDEQFF. The DNA of the CDR3 is TGTGCCAGCAGTGACCCCGGACTAGCGGGAGTGGGGGTCGATGAGCAGTTCTTC. The variable domain in full, with the rest retrieved from reference TRBV2 and TRBJ2-1, is EPEVTQTPSHQVTQMGQEVILRCVPISNHLYFYWYRQILGQKVEFLVSFYNNEISEKSEIFDDQFSVERPDGSNFTLKIRSTKLEDSAMYFCASSDPGLAGVGVDEQFFGPGTRLTVL.

Worth noting for this clonotype: One junction end disagrees with the germline gene, perhaps due to a read error. The CDR3 is CASSLVGGSNEQYF. CDR3 DNA sequence: TGTGCCAGCAGCTTAGTCGGCGGCTCCAACGAGCAGTACTTC. The rearrangement uses TRBV7-8 and TRBJ2-7, with no clear D. Germline lookup yields CDR1 SGHVS and CDR2 FQNEAQ. The length of the CDR3 is 14 residues.